This passage covers 10 T cell receptor beta chains from one sample sequenced in a study of radiation and T cells in renal cell carcinoma. Sequencing used immunoSEQ multiplex PCR; TCRdb keeps in-frame clones, though not all of them. Of about 49,000 clones listed, around 83% were seen once; the top ten hold under 35%. Time point reported: baseline pretreatment blood. Indicated treatment: 15 Gy SBRT to primary tumor, nephrectomy 4 weeks later. The sequences come from blood, collected from a patient whose treatment included radiotherapy and nephrectomy. Every receptor here comes from a woman in her 70s with renal cell carcinoma.

The chain employs TRBV4-2 and TRBJ2-3; no reliable D call. Trimming stripped 4 bases from V and 1 base from J, with 15 bases between. Germline CDR1 reads LGHNA; CDR2 reads YNFKEQ. This CDR3 spans 16 amino acids. The CDR3 nucleotides read TGTGCCAGCAGCCTGCGTCTCTCCTACCGCACAGATACGCAGTATTTT. It yields the protein CASSLRLSYRTDTQYF.

The rearrangement uses TRBV29-1 and TRBJ2-1, with D possibly matching TRBD2 (5 bases). The CDR3 runs to 13 residues. The V gene's germline CDR1 is SQVTM and CDR2 ANQGSEA. V was pared by 3 bases and J by 9 bases, with 15 bases between. The chain's CDR3 is CSVERAQAGEQFF. CDR3 sequence (DNA): TGCAGCGTTGAGCGGGCTCAGGCCGGTGAGCAGTTCTTC.

This clone was counted between two and nine times. The chain recombines TRBV5-1 with TRBJ1-1, with 7 bases matching TRBD1. The CDR3 loop spans 13 amino acids. Germline V lookup: CDR1 SGHRS, CDR2 YFSETQ. The V gene end was trimmed by 6 bases and the J gene end by 1 base; junction bases not matched to a gene: 3. This chain's CDR3 is CASNRDRNTEAFF. The DNA of the CDR3 is TGCGCCAGCAACCGGGACAGGAACACTGAAGCTTTCTTT.

The chain combines TRBV30 with TRBJ2-4, with D perhaps given as TRBD1 or TRBD2 (5 bases each). V dropped 3 bases and J dropped 2 bases, with 8 bases sitting between them. The CDR3 loop spans 13 amino acids. From germline, CDR1 is GTSNPN and CDR2 SVGIG (reference sequence). CDR3: CAWSGTPKNIQYF. The CDR3 DNA is TGTGCCTGGAGCGGGACCCCCAAAAACATTCAGTACTTC. The full variable domain, in which reference TRBV30 and TRBJ2-4 provide the parts outside the CDR3, is SQTIHQWPATLVQPVGSPLSLECTVEGTSNPNLYWYRQAAGRGLQLLFYSVGIGQISSEVPQNLSASRPQDRQFILSSKKLLLSDSGFYLCAWSGTPKNIQYFGAGTRLSVL.

A remark on this clone: One end of the junction is discordant with germline, which a read error may explain. CDR3 loop: CASSYIGVDRPQHF. The CDR3 bases are TGTGCCAGCAGTTACATAGGAGTCGACAGGCCCCAACATTTT. This sequence joins TRBV6-5 and TRBJ1-5, with D possibly being TRBD1 (6 bases). Germline values: CDR1 MNHEY, CDR2 SVGAGI. The CDR3 consists of 14 residues.

V and J are TRBV5-1 and TRBJ1-1; 9 bases are a match to TRBD1. Germline CDR1 SGHRS, CDR2 YFSETQ. This CDR3 spans 15 amino acids. The V segment lost 1 base and the J segment 1 base; nucleotides outside the gene matches: 2. CDR3 DNA sequence: TGCGCCAGCAGCTTGTTGGACAGGGGGAACACTGAAGCTTTCTTT. Its protein product is CASSLLDRGNTEAFF.

The chain carries TRBV7-3 and TRBJ2-3, with no clear D. CDR3 length: 14 residues. Between the trimmed V and J ends, which lost 2 bases and 0 bases, there was a span of 6 bases. Germline assignment: CDR1 SGHTA and CDR2 FQGTGA. The CDR3 nucleotides read TGTGCCAGCAGCTTAGGGATGAGCACAGATACGCAGTATTTT. Amino acids: CASSLGMSTDTQYF.

Only one count was recorded for this clone. The chain combines TRBV4-1 with TRBJ1-5; D remains unclear. The length of the CDR3 is 12 residues. Trimming removed 1 base at V and 7 bases at J, with 5 bases between. The germline V gene has CDR1 MGHRA and CDR2 YSYEKL. CDR3 coding DNA: TGCGCCAGCAGCCAAGTGGGGCAGCCCCAGCATTTT. As protein: CASSQVGQPQHF.

This chain connects TRBV6-1 to TRBJ2-7; D is unresolved. Germline CDR1 is MNHNS and CDR2 is SASEGT. This CDR3 is 13 amino acids long. V lost 10 bases and J lost 4, with 17 bases in between. The DNA for the CDR3 is TGTGCCACCCGGATGGTACCCGTATACGAGCAGTACTTC. This gives the protein CATRMVPVYEQYF.

This chain links TRBV4-2 with TRBJ1-5; the D gene is possibly TRBD1 (5 bases). With 1 base removed from V and 6 bases from J, the gap between germline ends came to 7 bases. Germline CDR1 reads LGHNA; CDR2 reads YNFKEQ. This CDR3 has 13 amino acids. This CDR3 is CASSQGDSQPQHF. The CDR3 region has the DNA TGTGCCAGCAGCCAAGGCGACAGTCAGCCCCAGCATTTT.